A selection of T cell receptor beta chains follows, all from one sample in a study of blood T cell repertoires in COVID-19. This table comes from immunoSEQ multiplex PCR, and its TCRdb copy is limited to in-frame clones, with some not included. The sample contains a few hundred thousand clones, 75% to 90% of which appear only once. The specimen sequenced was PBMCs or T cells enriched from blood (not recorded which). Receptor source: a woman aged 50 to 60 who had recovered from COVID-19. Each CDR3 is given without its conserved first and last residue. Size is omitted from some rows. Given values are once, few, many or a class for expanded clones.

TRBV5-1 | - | ASSPDSGGQPQH
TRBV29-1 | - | SVEDGTVYNEQF
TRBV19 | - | ASSIGQGGLSQPQH
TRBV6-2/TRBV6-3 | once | ASSYSGRGEKLF
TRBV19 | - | ASSTTRNTEAF
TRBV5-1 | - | ASSLGTGNNSPLH
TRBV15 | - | ATQMGAGSYGYT
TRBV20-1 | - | SVAENYGYT
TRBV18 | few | ASSPPESSRNEKLF
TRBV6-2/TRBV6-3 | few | ASSYRQPSGNTIY
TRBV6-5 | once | ASRPALNQPQH
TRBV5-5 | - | ASSLQGAILSYEQY
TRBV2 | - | ASSDTPGGVDQPQH
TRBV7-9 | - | AGSGVPKNIQY